What follows describes a single T cell receptor beta chain. Authors' processing steps: Using reference gene primer amplification, nucleated cell counts were estimated. Assay used: immunoSEQ multiplex PCR; TCRdb lists only in-frame clones, some missing. D and trimming come from the DNA, and the V and J calls and clone size come from that table. In the table there are 350,000 to 450,000 clones, roughly 85% of which are singletons. This sample was included in a study of blood T cell repertoires in COVID-19. Across the study: The United States, Italy and Spain were the sources of the acute and convalescent COVID-19 samples. Sources were T cells, B-cell-depleted T cells, or PBMCs; the material itself was cDNA or gDNA.

The CDR3 has 14 amino acids. Germline CDR1 is SGHAT and CDR2 is FQNNGV. The junction had 4 bases not matched to a gene; V was cut back by 3 bases and J by 5 bases. Sequenced material: peripheral blood. This TCR was sampled from a woman between 18 and 30 years old with acute or convalescent COVID-19. V usage is TRBV11-2 and J usage is TRBJ2-7, with 10 positions matching TRBD1. For the CDR3, the DNA is TGTGCCAGCAGCTTCGGACAGGGGGTAAACGAGCAGTACTTC. Translation: CASSFGQGVNEQYF.